The subject of this entry is one TCR beta chain. Its antigen is still unknown. The sample originates from a study of shared clonotypes between healthy human individuals. The table came from immunoSEQ multiplex PCR; TCRdb's copy has only in-frame clones and leaves some out. Among hundreds of thousands of clones listed, about 96% were seen once. Naive CD8 isolation took CD45RO-negative cells positively selected for CCR7 and excluded terminally differentiated effector memory CD45RA+ cells. Adult donors, all healthy and HIV-negative, had no recent acute infections or vaccinations. Germline loops: CDR1 ENHRY, CDR2 SYGVKD. This CDR3 is 13 amino acids long. J lost 2 bases, V lost 10 bases, and 7 bases had no gene match. Study results and caveats: All-four-donor shared clonotypes had higher generation probabilities than non-shared clonotypes did. The rarefaction results pointed to incomplete sorted-subset sequencing despite large depth.

Sequenced material: naive CD8+ T cells sorted from blood. The receptor was derived from a man aged 25-40 years in good health. This chain links TRBV10-3 with TRBJ2-5; the match to TRBD1 covers 7 bases. The CDR3 sequence: CATNRGGQETQYF. In DNA form, the CDR3 reads TGTGCCACGAACAGGGGTGGGCAAGAGACCCAGTACTTC.